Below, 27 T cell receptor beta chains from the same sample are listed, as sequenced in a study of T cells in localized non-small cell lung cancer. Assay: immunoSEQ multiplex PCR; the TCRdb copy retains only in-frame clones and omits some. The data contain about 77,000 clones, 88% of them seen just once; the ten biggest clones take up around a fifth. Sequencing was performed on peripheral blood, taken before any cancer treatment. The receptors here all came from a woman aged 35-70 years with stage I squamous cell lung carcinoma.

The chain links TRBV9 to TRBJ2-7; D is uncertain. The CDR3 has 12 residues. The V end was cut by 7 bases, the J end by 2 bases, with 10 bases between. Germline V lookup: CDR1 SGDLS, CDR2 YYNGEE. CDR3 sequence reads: CASPQVPYEQYF. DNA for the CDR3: TGTGCCAGCCCTCAAGTTCCCTACGAGCAGTACTTC. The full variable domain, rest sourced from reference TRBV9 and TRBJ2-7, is DSGVTQTPKHLITATGQRVTLRCSPRSGDLSVYWYQQSLDQGLQFLIQYYNGEERAKGNILERFSAQQFPDLHSELNLSSLELGDSALYFCASPQVPYEQYFGPGTRLTVT.

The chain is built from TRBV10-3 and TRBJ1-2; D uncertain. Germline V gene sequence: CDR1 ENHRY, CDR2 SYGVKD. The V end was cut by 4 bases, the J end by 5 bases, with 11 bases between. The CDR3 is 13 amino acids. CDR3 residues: CAISGQGKYGYTF. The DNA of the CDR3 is TGTGCCATCAGTGGTCAAGGGAAGTATGGCTACACCTTC.

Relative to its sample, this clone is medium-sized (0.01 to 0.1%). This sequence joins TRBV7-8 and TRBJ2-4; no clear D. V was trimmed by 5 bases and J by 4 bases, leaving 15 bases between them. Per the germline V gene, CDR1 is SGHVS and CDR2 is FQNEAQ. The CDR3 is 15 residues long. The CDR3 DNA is TGTGCCAGCAGCGCCTATCGACCCGGGAAAAACATTCAGTACTTC. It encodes CASSAYRPGKNIQYF.

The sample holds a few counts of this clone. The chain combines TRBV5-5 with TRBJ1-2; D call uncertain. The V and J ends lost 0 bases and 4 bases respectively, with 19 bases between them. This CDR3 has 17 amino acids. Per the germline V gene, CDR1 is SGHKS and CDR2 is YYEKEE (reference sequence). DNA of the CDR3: TGTGCCAGCAGCTTGGGGGCGGGGTCCGCCTCTTCCTATGGCTACACCTTC. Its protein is CASSLGAGSASSYGYTF.

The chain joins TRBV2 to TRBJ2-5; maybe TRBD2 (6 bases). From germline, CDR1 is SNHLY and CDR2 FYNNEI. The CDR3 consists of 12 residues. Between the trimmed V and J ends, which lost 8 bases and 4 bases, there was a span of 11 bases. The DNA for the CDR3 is TGTGCCAGCTCGGGGGAAGCAGAGACCCAGTACTTC. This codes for CASSGEAETQYF.

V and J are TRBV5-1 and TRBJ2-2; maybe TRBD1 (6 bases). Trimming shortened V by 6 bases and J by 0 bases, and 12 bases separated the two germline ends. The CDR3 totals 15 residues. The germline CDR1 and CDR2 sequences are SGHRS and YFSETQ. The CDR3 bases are TGCGCCAGCACACCCCGGACAGCGAACACCGGGGAGCTGTTTTTT. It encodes CASTPRTANTGELFF.

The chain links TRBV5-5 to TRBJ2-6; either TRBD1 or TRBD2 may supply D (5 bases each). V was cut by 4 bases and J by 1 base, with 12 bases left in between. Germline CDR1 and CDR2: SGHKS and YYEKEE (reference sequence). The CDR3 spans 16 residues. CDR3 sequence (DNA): TGTGCCAGCAGCCGGGACGGTGGTTCTGGGGCCAACGTCCTGACTTTC. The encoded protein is CASSRDGGSGANVLTF.

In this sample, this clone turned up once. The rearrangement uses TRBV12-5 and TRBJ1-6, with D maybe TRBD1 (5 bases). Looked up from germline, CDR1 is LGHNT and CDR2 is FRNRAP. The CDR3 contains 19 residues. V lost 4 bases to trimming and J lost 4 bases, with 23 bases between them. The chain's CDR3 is CASGSASNPTVRYNSPLHF. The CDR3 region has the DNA TGTGCTAGTGGTTCTGCCTCCAATCCGACAGTAAGGTATAATTCACCCCTCCACTTT. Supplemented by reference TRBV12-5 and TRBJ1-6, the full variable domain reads DARVTQTPRHKVTEMGQEVTMRCQPILGHNTVFWYRQTMMQGLELLAYFRNRAPLDDSGMPKDRFSAEMPDATLATLKIQPSEPRDSAVYFCASGSASNPTVRYNSPLHFGNGTRLTVT.

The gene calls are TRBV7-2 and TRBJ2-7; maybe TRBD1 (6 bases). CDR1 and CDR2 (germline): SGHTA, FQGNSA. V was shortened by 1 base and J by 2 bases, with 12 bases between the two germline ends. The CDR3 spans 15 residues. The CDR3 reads CASSLGVTGPYEQYF. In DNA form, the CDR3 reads TGTGCCAGCAGCTTAGGAGTGACAGGCCCCTACGAGCAGTACTTC.

CDR3: CASSLAQGATGANVLTF. In nucleotides, the CDR3 is TGTGCCAGCAGCTTAGCGCAGGGGGCAACTGGGGCCAACGTCCTGACTTTC. The rearrangement uses TRBV7-9 and TRBJ2-6; TRBD1 matches at 8 bases. The CDR3 spans 17 residues. Germline values: CDR1 SEHNR, CDR2 FQNEAQ (reference sequence). Trimming removed 0 bases from V and 2 bases from J; junction bases left unmatched: 3.

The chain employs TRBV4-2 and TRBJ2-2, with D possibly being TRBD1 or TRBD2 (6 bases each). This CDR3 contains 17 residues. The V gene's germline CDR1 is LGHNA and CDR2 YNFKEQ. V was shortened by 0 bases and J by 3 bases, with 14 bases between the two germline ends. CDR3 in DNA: TGTGCCAGCAGCCAAGATCAAGACGGGGGCTACACCGGGGAGCTGTTTTTT. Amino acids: CASSQDQDGGYTGELFF.

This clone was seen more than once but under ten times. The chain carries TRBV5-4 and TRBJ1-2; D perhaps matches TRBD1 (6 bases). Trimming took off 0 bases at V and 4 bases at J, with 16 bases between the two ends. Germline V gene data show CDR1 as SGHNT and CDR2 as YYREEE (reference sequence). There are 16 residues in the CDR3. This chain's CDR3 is CASSLDGDTRLYGYTF. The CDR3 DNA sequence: TGTGCCAGCAGCTTGGACGGGGACACGAGACTCTATGGCTACACCTTC.

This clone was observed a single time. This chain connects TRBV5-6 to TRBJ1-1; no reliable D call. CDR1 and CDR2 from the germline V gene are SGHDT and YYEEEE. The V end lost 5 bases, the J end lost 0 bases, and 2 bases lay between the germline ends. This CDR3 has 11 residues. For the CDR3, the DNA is TGTGCCAGCAGTCTGAACACTGAAGCTTTCTTT. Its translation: CASSLNTEAFF.

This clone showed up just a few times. This CDR3 is CASSLAGAHEAFF. DNA for the CDR3: TGTGCCAGCAGCTTAGCAGGGGCCCATGAAGCTTTCTTT. The J gene is TRBJ1-1, the V gene TRBV7-9; maybe TRBD1 (5 bases). The V end was cut by 0 bases, the J end by 7 bases, with 9 bases between. The CDR3 length is 13 residues. Germline V gene data show CDR1 as SEHNR and CDR2 as FQNEAQ (reference sequence).

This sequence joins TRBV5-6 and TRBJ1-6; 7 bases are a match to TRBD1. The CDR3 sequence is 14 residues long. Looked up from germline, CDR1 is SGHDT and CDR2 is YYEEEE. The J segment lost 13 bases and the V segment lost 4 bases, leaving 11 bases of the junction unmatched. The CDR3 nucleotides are TGTGCCAGCAGCCTCCGGGACAGAATAACCCCCCTCCACTTT. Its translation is CASSLRDRITPLHF.

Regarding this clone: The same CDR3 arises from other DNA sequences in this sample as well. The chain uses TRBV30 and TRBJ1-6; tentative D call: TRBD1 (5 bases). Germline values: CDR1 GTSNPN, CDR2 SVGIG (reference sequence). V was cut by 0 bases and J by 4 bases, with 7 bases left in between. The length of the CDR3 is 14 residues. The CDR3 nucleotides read TGTGCCTGGAGTGTGGAGGGGTATAATTCACCCCTCCACTTT. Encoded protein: CAWSVEGYNSPLHF.

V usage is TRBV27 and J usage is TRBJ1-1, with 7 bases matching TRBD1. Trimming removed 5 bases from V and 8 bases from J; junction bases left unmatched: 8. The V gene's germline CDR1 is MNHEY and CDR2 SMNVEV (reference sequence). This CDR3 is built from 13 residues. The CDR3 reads CASSRIGQVEAFF. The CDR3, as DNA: TGTGCCAGCAGTCGTATTGGACAGGTCGAAGCTTTCTTT.

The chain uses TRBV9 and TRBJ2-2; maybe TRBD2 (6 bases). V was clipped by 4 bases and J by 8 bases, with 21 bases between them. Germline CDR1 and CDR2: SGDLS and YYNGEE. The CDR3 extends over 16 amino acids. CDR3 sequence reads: CASSYLRDFVGGELFF. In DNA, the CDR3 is TGTGCCAGCAGCTATCTAAGGGACTTCGTCGGTGGGGAGCTGTTTTTT. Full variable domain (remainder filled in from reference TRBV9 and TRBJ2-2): DSGVTQTPKHLITATGQRVTLRCSPRSGDLSVYWYQQSLDQGLQFLIQYYNGEERAKGNILERFSAQQFPDLHSELNLSSLELGDSALYFCASSYLRDFVGGELFFGEGSRLTVL.

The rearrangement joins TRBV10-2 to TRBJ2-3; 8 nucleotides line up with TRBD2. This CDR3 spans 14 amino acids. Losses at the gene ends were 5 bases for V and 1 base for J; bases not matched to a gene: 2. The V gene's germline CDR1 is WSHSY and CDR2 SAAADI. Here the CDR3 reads CASSYSGGTDTQYF. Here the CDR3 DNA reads TGCGCCAGCAGTTATAGCGGGGGCACAGATACGCAGTATTTT.

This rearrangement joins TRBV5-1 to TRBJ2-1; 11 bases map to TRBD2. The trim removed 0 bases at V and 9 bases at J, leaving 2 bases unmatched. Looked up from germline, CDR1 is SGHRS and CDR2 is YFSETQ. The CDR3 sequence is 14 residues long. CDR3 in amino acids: CASSLATSGGEQFF. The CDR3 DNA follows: TGCGCCAGCAGCTTGGCTACTAGCGGGGGTGAGCAGTTCTTC.

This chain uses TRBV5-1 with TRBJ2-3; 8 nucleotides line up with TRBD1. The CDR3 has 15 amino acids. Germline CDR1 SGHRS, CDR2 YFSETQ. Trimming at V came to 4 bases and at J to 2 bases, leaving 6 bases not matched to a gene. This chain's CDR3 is CASSRDRPNTDTQYF. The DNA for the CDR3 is TGCGCCAGCAGCCGGGACAGGCCCAACACAGATACGCAGTATTTT.

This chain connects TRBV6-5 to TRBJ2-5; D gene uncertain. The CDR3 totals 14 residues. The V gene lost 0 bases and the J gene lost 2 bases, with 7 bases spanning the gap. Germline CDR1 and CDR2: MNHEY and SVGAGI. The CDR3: CASSYSHGQETQYF. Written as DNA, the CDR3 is TGTGCCAGCAGTTACTCGCACGGGCAAGAGACCCAGTACTTC.

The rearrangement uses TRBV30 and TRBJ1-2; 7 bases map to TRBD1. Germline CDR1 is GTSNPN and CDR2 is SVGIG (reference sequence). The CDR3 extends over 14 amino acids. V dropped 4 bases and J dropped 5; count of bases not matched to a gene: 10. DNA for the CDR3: TGTGCCTGGAACTGGGGGCAGGGGGGTTATGGCTACACCTTC. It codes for CAWNWGQGGYGYTF. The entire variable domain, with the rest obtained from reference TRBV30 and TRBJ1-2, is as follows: SQTIHQWPATLVQPVGSPLSLECTVEGTSNPNLYWYRQAAGRGLQLLFYSVGIGQISSEVPQNLSASRPQDRQFILSSKKLLLSDSGFYLCAWNWGQGGYGYTFGSGTRLTVV.

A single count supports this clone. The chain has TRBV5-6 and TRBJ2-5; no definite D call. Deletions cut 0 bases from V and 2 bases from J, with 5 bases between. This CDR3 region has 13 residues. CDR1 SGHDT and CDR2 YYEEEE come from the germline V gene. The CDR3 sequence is CASSLVGQETQYF. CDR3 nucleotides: TGTGCCAGCAGCTTGGTAGGACAAGAGACCCAGTACTTC.

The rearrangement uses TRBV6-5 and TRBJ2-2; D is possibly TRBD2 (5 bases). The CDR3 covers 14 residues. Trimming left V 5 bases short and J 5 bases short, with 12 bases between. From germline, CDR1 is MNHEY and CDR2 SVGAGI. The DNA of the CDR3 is TGTGCCAGCAGTACGGGCGGGTGGACCGGGGAGCTGTTTTTT. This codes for CASSTGGWTGELFF.

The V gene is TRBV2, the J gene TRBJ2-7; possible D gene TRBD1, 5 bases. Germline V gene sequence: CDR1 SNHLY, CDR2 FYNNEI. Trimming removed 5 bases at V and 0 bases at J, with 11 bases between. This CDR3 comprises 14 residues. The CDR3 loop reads CASSTGRSSYEQYF. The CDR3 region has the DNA TGTGCCAGCAGTACAGGACGATCCTCCTACGAGCAGTACTTC.

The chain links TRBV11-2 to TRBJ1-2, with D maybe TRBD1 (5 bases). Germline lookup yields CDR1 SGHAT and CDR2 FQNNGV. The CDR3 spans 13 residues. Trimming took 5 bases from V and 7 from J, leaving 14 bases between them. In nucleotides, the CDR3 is TGTGCCAGCAGCCCGGGGGGAGGATCTGGCTACACCTTC. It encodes CASSPGGGSGYTF. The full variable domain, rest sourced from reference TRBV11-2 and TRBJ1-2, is EAGVAQSPRYKIIEKRQSVAFWCNPISGHATLYWYQQILGQGPKLLIQFQNNGVVDDSQLPKDRFSAERLKGVDSTLKIQPAKLEDSAVYLCASSPGGGSGYTFGSGTRLTVV.